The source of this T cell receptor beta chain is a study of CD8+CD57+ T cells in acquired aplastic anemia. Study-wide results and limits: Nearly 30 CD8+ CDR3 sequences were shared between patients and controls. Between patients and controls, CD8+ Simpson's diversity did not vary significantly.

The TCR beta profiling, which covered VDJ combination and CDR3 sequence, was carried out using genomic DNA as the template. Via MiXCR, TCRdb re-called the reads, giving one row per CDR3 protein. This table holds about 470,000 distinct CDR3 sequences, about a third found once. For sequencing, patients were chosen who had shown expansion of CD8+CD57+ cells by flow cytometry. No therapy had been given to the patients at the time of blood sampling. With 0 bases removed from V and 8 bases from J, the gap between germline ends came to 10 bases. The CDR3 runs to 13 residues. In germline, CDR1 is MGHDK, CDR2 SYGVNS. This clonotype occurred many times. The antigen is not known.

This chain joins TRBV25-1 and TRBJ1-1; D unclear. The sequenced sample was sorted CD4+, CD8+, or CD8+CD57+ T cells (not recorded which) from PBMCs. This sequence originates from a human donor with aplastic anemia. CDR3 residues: CASSEYRTSEAFF. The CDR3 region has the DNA TGTGCCAGCAGTGAATATCGGACCTCCGAAGCTTTCTTT. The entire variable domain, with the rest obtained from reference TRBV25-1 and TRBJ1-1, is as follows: EADIYQTPRYLVIGTGKKITLECSQTMGHDKMYWYQQDPGMELHLIHYSYGVNSTEKGDLSSESTVSRIRTEHFPLTLESARPSHTSQYLCASSEYRTSEAFFGQGTRLTVV.